These 11 T cell receptor beta chains share one sample of origin, sequenced in a study of cytomegalovirus exposure and HLA in healthy donors (dated by TCRdb to the late 2010s). The library was prepared using the immunoSEQ multiplex PCR assay. A mixture of 60 forward primers for TCR Vbeta segments and 13 reverse primers for TCR Jbeta segments was used in the multiplex PCR. In its TCRdb copy, this immuneACCESS table keeps in-frame sequences only and misses some clones. Where compared with another copy, unresolved V genes explain less than half of these, and the others have no known cause. Present in this sample are under 200,000 clones, about 80% of which were seen just once. About 1.3% of the sample goes to the ten largest clones. The sample comprised PBMCs. These receptors all come from a man aged 25 to 45 in good health and CMV-seronegative.

DNA of the CDR3: TGTGCCAGCAGCCATAATAGCGGGAGCTCCTACGAGCAGTACTTC. As protein: CASSHNSGSSYEQYF. The chain joins TRBV7-2 to TRBJ2-7; 9 bases agree with TRBD2. Trimming took 5 bases from V and 0 from J; bases not matched to a gene: 5. The CDR3 extends over 15 amino acids. Germline CDR1 reads SGHTA; CDR2 reads FQGNSA.

This clone was detected once. The chain employs TRBV7-8 and TRBJ2-5, with D tentatively TRBD1 (6 bases). The ends were cut back, 1 base at V and 2 bases at J, with 14 bases in the middle. This CDR3 is built from 16 residues. CDR1 SGHVS and CDR2 FQNEAQ come from the germline V gene. The DNA for the CDR3 is TGTGCCAGCAGCTTAGAGTTGCAGGGGATACAAGAGACCCAGTACTTC. Its protein is CASSLELQGIQETQYF.

This chain connects TRBV4-3 to TRBJ2-3, with TRBD2 matching over 8 bases. V dropped 4 bases and J dropped 0; count of bases not matched to a gene: 6. The CDR3 is made up of 16 amino acids. Germline assignment: CDR1 LGHNA and CDR2 YSLEER. The CDR3 DNA sequence: TGCGCCAGCAGCCTCACGGCTAGCGGGAGCACAGATACGCAGTATTTT. Translated, it gives CASSLTASGSTDTQYF.

This rearrangement joins TRBV5-1 to TRBJ1-1, with 10 bases aligning to TRBD1. J was trimmed by 5 bases and V by 1 base; bases with no gene match: 5. The length of the CDR3 is 15 residues. Per the germline V gene, CDR1 is SGHRS and CDR2 is YFSETQ. The chain's CDR3 is CASSLSTGGFTEAFF. The CDR3 bases are TGCGCCAGCAGCTTGTCGACAGGGGGCTTTACTGAAGCTTTCTTT.

The chain uses TRBV18 and TRBJ2-7, with D unclear. The CDR3 covers 14 residues. The V gene lost 6 bases and the J gene lost 6 bases, with 18 bases spanning the gap. The germline gives CDR1 KGHSH, CDR2 LQKENI. In DNA, the CDR3 is TGTGCCAGCTCTAACGGCCGGGTCGAGCGCGAGCAGTACTTC. It is translated as CASSNGRVEREQYF.

The rearrangement uses TRBV25-1 and TRBJ1-1; D not resolved. V lost 5 bases, J lost 0 bases, and 7 bases lay in between. This CDR3 has 13 amino acids. Germline values: CDR1 MGHDK, CDR2 SYGVNS. CDR3 DNA: TGTGCCAGCAGTTTACTTATGAACACTGAAGCTTTCTTT. Its protein product is CASSLLMNTEAFF.

The gene calls are TRBV2 and TRBJ2-4, with TRBD1 matching 9 bases. V lost 3 bases, J lost 4 bases, and 4 bases stayed unmatched. CDR1 and CDR2 from the germline V gene are SNHLY and FYNNEI. The CDR3 length is 15 residues. The CDR3 sequence: CASSDGQGPKNIQYF. CDR3 bases: TGTGCCAGCAGTGATGGACAGGGGCCTAAAAACATTCAGTACTTC.

The chain joins TRBV6-5 to TRBJ2-2, with 9 bases lining up with TRBD1. Germline CDR1 and CDR2: MNHEY and SVGAGI. The CDR3 runs to 15 residues. V shed 6 bases, J shed 7 bases, and the junction held 9 bases outside the gene matches. CDR3 nucleotides: TGTGCCAGCAGACACCGGGACAGGGTGCTCGGGGAGCTGTTTTTT. It is translated as CASRHRDRVLGELFF.

The table lists this clone with a few counts. This chain joins TRBV6-6 and TRBJ2-6; D uncertain. Per germline, CDR1 MNHNY and CDR2 SVGAGI (reference sequence). The ends were cut back, 6 bases at V and 2 bases at J, with 5 bases in the middle. The CDR3 length is 13 residues. CDR3 region: CASRRAGANVLTF. CDR3 in DNA: TGTGCCAGCAGACGGGCTGGGGCCAACGTCCTGACTTTC.

The CDR3 protein is CARGPQGNHEQYF. CDR3 sequence (DNA): TGTGCCAGAGGCCCCCAGGGCAACCACGAGCAGTACTTC. This sequence joins TRBV28 and TRBJ2-7; D may be TRBD1 (5 bases). The CDR3 covers 13 residues. Germline CDR1 and CDR2: MDHEN and SYDVKM. V lost 9 bases and J 5 bases, leaving 17 bases between the germline ends.

This chain links TRBV7-2 with TRBJ1-3; possible D gene TRBD1, 5 bases. The CDR3 extends over 16 amino acids. V lost 2 bases and J lost 0, with 11 bases in between. From germline, CDR1 is SGHTA and CDR2 FQGNSA. The CDR3 coding sequence is TGTGCCAGCAGCTTATCGGGGGGGAGCTCTGGAAACACCATATATTTT. This translates into CASSLSGGSSGNTIYF.